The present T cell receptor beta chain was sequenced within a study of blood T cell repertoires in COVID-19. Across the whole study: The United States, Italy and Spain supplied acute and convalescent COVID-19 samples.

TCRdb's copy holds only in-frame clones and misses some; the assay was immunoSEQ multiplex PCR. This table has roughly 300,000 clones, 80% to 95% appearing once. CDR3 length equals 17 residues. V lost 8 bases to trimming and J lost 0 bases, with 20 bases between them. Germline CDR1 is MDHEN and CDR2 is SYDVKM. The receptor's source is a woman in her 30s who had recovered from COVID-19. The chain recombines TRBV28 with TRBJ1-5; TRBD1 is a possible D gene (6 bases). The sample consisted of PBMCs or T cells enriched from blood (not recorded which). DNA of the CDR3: TGTGCCAGCCCCCCCTCGACAGGCCTTTATAGCAATCAGCCCCAGCATTTT. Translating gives CASPPSTGLYSNQPQHF.